This TCR beta chain originates from a study of CD8+CD57+ T cells in acquired aplastic anemia. About the study: DNA from sorted CD4+ and CD8+ cells averaged approximately 2.9 ug.

Germline values: CDR1 SNHLY, CDR2 FYNNEI. Trimming stripped 5 bases from V and 12 bases from J, with 23 bases between. The CDR3 is 14 amino acids. Patients included in sequencing had previously demonstrated CD8+CD57+ cell expansion by flow cytometry. The study profiled TCR beta VDJ and CDR3 using genomic DNA as template. TCRdb re-called the reads through MiXCR, storing one row per CDR3 protein. This table has 200,000 to 250,000 distinct CDR3 sequences, about 62% appearing once. The gene calls are TRBV2 and TRBJ2-7, with D hard to call. This clonotype was obtained from a human donor with aplastic anemia. What was sequenced was sorted CD4+, CD8+, or CD8+CD57+ T cells (not recorded which) from PBMCs. The CDR3 loop reads CASSPARNGNPSYF. The CDR3 nucleotides read TGTGCCAGCAGTCCAGCTAGGAACGGCAATCCCTCGTACTTC.